This T cell receptor (beta chain) was recorded in a study of T-cell memory formation after mild COVID-19. Overall study: In these data, TCR clusters were largely donor specific.

Each CDR3 protein gets one entry after TCRdb re-called the 5' RACE reads with MiXCR. The sample comprises around 320,000 distinct CDR3 sequences, roughly a fifth of which are singletons, and 21% rests with the top ten. The CDR3 covers 15 residues. CDR1 is MGHRA and CDR2 is YSYEKL in the germline V gene. The V gene lost 5 bases and the J gene lost 2 bases, with 10 bases spanning the gap. The origin of this receptor is a man aged 18 to 29 who had mild COVID-19 (a few samples of this study predate the infection). Cell type and time point are not known. The V gene is TRBV4-1, the J gene TRBJ1-6; weak D call: TRBD1 (5 bases). Sequencing was done on a sample of PBMCs or a T cell subset sorted from them (not recorded which). The CDR3 region is CASSVGTAYNSPLHF. In DNA, the CDR3 is TGCGCCAGCAGCGTTGGGACGGCCTATAATTCACCCCTCCACTTT.